A few counts support the clone carrying this T cell receptor beta chain. The source of the sample is a study of T cells in Graves' hyperthyroidism and ophthalmopathy. This CDR3 contains 21 residues. The J segment lost 2 bases and the V segment lost 4 bases, leaving 20 bases of the junction unmatched. Germline CDR1 is SGHAT and CDR2 is FQNNGV. TCR beta CDR3 region amplification was performed from RNA transcripts. The study used the HTBI primer set for a first-round RT-PCR of the TCR CDR3. TCRdb re-called the multiplex PCR reads with MiXCR, one entry per CDR3 protein. The sample gives some 420,000 distinct CDR3 sequences, around 15% of which show up once; 5% to 6.5% is in the top ten.

The chain links TRBV11-2 to TRBJ2-3, with 11 nucleotides matching TRBD2. Sequenced material: blood. This receptor was obtained from a woman younger than 35 with Graves' hyperthyroidism. CDR3 DNA: TGTGCCAGCAGCTCATCCCCCGGGACTAGCGGCCCAATTACAAACACAGATACGCAGTATTTT. This codes for CASSSSPGTSGPITNTDTQYF.